These T cell receptor beta chains were read from a single sample in a study of blood T cell repertoires in COVID-19. Profiling relied on immunoSEQ multiplex PCR, and the TCRdb table lists in-frame clones only, not all of them. The sample includes roughly 400,000 clones, around nine tenths of them seen just once. Sequenced material: PBMCs or T cells enriched from blood (not recorded which). Receptor source: a woman under 30 who had been exposed to COVID-19. The CDR3 runs from the conserved cysteine through the conserved F or W. D genes are given only for firm matches. Clone size, where shown, is once, few, many, or a class for clones that have expanded.

clone size: .; D gene: TRBD1; CDR3 length: 18; V gene: TRBV5-6; J gene: TRBJ2-6; CDR3 protein: CASSRYRGPYSGANVLTF
clone size: .; D gene: TRBD2; CDR3 length: 16; V gene: TRBV2; J gene: TRBJ2-3; CDR3 protein: CASSDSGLAGGDTQYF
clone size: once; D gene: TRBD1; CDR3 length: 13; V gene: TRBV30; J gene: TRBJ1-3; CDR3 protein: CAWAGGSGNTIYF
clone size: .; D gene: TRBD1; CDR3 length: 15; V gene: TRBV9; J gene: TRBJ2-3; CDR3 protein: CASSVGQGGTDTQYF
clone size: .; D gene: .; CDR3 length: 19; V gene: TRBV6-1; J gene: TRBJ1-6; CDR3 protein: CASSERGGGRSSYNSPLHF
clone size: .; D gene: .; CDR3 length: 16; V gene: TRBV5-6; J gene: TRBJ2-7; CDR3 protein: CASSQIGQGNYYEQYF
clone size: .; D gene: TRBD1; CDR3 length: 13; V gene: TRBV2; J gene: TRBJ1-2; CDR3 protein: CASSSGQGVGYTF
clone size: .; D gene: .; CDR3 length: 14; V gene: TRBV6-2/TRBV6-3; J gene: TRBJ2-7; CDR3 protein: CASSYGARAYEQYF
clone size: .; D gene: .; CDR3 length: 14; V gene: TRBV13; J gene: TRBJ2-5; CDR3 protein: CASSSYLTEETQYF
clone size: .; D gene: TRBD2; CDR3 length: 14; V gene: TRBV28; J gene: TRBJ2-7; CDR3 protein: CASSFGGSRYEQYF
clone size: .; D gene: .; CDR3 length: 14; V gene: TRBV24-1; J gene: TRBJ1-5; CDR3 protein: CATGQSYSNQPQHF
clone size: .; D gene: .; CDR3 length: 15; V gene: TRBV7-6; J gene: TRBJ2-7; CDR3 protein: CASSQTATGAYEQYF
clone size: .; D gene: .; CDR3 length: 14; V gene: TRBV10-3; J gene: TRBJ2-7; CDR3 protein: CAISLGGQSYEQYF
clone size: .; D gene: TRBD1; CDR3 length: 17; V gene: TRBV27; J gene: TRBJ1-5; CDR3 protein: CASSATLGQSGNQPQHF
clone size: few; D gene: TRBD1; CDR3 length: 13; V gene: TRBV5-6; J gene: TRBJ1-2; CDR3 protein: CASHPDRGYGYTF
clone size: .; D gene: .; CDR3 length: 13; V gene: TRBV6-2/TRBV6-3; J gene: TRBJ2-5; CDR3 protein: CASSYGTQGTQYF
clone size: .; D gene: TRBD1; CDR3 length: 15; V gene: TRBV19; J gene: TRBJ1-1; CDR3 protein: CASIGQTGAILKAFF
clone size: .; D gene: .; CDR3 length: 14; V gene: TRBV18; J gene: TRBJ1-6; CDR3 protein: CASSPQGVDSPLHF
clone size: .; D gene: TRBD1; CDR3 length: 15; V gene: TRBV5-4; J gene: TRBJ2-5; CDR3 protein: CASSLTGVGVETQYF
clone size: few; D gene: TRBD1; CDR3 length: 14; V gene: TRBV5-1; J gene: TRBJ1-5; CDR3 protein: CASSTGTGGEPQHF
clone size: .; D gene: .; CDR3 length: 13; V gene: TRBV25-1; J gene: TRBJ2-7; CDR3 protein: CASSEDRSYEQYF
clone size: .; D gene: TRBD2; CDR3 length: 13; V gene: TRBV5-1; J gene: TRBJ2-1; CDR3 protein: CASSHTGLAGGFF
clone size: .; D gene: TRBD1; CDR3 length: 15; V gene: TRBV4-1; J gene: TRBJ2-7; CDR3 protein: CASSPTQGQGYEQYF